Below are 27 T cell receptor beta chains sequenced from a single sample in a study of cytomegalovirus exposure and HLA in healthy donors. 60 Vbeta and 13 Jbeta primers were used in PCR. Assay: immunoSEQ multiplex PCR; the TCRdb copy retains only in-frame clones and omits some. The sample has roughly 99,000 clones, roughly 82% seen once. The source material was PBMCs. All receptors come from a man under 40 in good health and CMV-seropositive.

V usage is TRBV10-3 and J usage is TRBJ2-7; TRBD1 is a possible D gene (5 bases). Germline CDR1 and CDR2: ENHRY and SYGVKD. V lost 0 bases and J lost 2, with 8 bases in between. The CDR3 consists of 14 residues. CDR3 nucleotide sequence: TGTGCCATCAGTGAGTCCCGACAGACCTACGAGCAGTACTTC. The encoded protein is CAISESRQTYEQYF.

This clone was found a few times. The rearrangement links TRBV2 to TRBJ2-7, with TRBD1 matching 9 bases. Germline V gene data show CDR1 as SNHLY and CDR2 as FYNNEI. The CDR3 runs to 14 residues. After removal of 10 bases from V and 4 bases from J, the junction contained 11 bases not matched to a gene. DNA for the CDR3: TGTGCCACGTCCCGGGACAGGGATGTATACGAGCAGTACTTC. This codes for CATSRDRDVYEQYF. The variable domain in full, completed from reference TRBV2 and TRBJ2-7, reads EPEVTQTPSHQVTQMGQEVILRCVPISNHLYFYWYRQILGQKVEFLVSFYNNEISEKSEIFDDQFSVERPDGSNFTLKIRSTKLEDSAMYFCATSRDRDVYEQYFGPGTRLTVT.

This clone appeared once. CDR3 nucleotides: TGTGCCAGCAGTGAAGAAGCGGGGAGTCGGCCCCAGCATTTT. Encoded protein: CASSEEAGSRPQHF. The chain combines TRBV2 with TRBJ1-5; D not resolved. Trimming left V 1 base short and J 9 bases short, with 13 bases between. Germline assignment: CDR1 SNHLY and CDR2 FYNNEI. The CDR3 has 14 residues.

The chain recombines TRBV19 with TRBJ2-5; possible D gene TRBD1, 6 bases. V gave up 1 base and J gave up 2 bases, with 14 bases separating them. The CDR3 contains 16 residues. Germline V CDR1 and CDR2: LNHDA, SQIVND (reference sequence). CDR3 region: CASSIGPTDSQETQYF. The CDR3 DNA follows: TGTGCCAGTAGTATAGGCCCCACGGACAGTCAAGAGACCCAGTACTTC.

The chain employs TRBV19 and TRBJ1-3; 8 positions match TRBD1. The germline gives CDR1 LNHDA, CDR2 SQIVND (reference sequence). The CDR3 is made up of 15 amino acids. With V trimmed by 5 bases and J by 2 bases, 5 bases remained unmatched. The CDR3 coding sequence is TGTGCCAGTAGTCTCATCAGGGGGCCTGGAAACACCATATATTTT. Amino acids: CASSLIRGPGNTIYF. The full variable domain, completed using reference TRBV19 and TRBJ1-3, is DGGITQSPKYLFRKEGQNVTLSCEQNLNHDAMYWYRQDPGQGLRLIYYSQIVNDFQKGDIAEGYSVSREKKESFPLTVTSAQKNPTAFYLCASSLIRGPGNTIYFGEGSWLTVV.

The CDR3 protein is CASRQAGQGSGYTF. CDR3 sequence (DNA): TGTGCCAGCAGACAAGCGGGACAGGGGTCTGGCTACACCTTC. V and J are TRBV6-1 and TRBJ1-2; 10 nucleotides align to TRBD1. The germline V gene encodes CDR1 MNHNS and CDR2 SASEGT. With 6 bases clipped from V and 7 bases from J, the junction kept 8 bases outside the gene matches. The CDR3 length is 14 residues.

J is TRBJ2-5 and V is TRBV5-1, with D unclear. The CDR3 extends over 13 amino acids. From germline, CDR1 is SGHRS and CDR2 YFSETQ. Deletions cut 1 base from V and 5 bases from J, with 9 bases between. CDR3 protein: CASSLSVEETQYF. CDR3 sequence (DNA): TGCGCCAGCAGCTTGAGTGTTGAGGAGACCCAGTACTTC.

The chain combines TRBV7-9 with TRBJ1-1, with 7 positions matching TRBD1. Germline V lookup: CDR1 SEHNR, CDR2 FQNEAQ (reference sequence). The CDR3 totals 16 residues. The junction had 10 bases not matched to a gene; V was cut back by 5 bases and J by 1 base. The CDR3 loop is CASSPSGTEGNTEAFF. DNA of the CDR3: TGTGCCAGCAGCCCCTCCGGGACAGAGGGGAACACTGAAGCTTTCTTT.

This clone showed up just a few times. The chain is built from TRBV2 and TRBJ2-2; D perhaps matches TRBD1 (6 bases). Germline CDR1 is SNHLY and CDR2 is FYNNEI. This CDR3 region has 14 residues. V dropped 4 bases and J dropped 6 bases, with 12 bases sitting between them. The CDR3 coding sequence is TGTGCCAGCAGTGGGACAGTAGGCTCCGGGGAGCTGTTTTTT. Encoded protein: CASSGTVGSGELFF.

CDR3 region: CASSIAGISYEQYF. The DNA of the CDR3 is TGTGCCAGTAGTATCGCAGGGATCTCGTACGAGCAGTACTTC. The chain combines TRBV19 with TRBJ2-7, with a tentative D call TRBD1 (5 bases). This CDR3 comprises 14 residues. Germline CDR1 and CDR2: LNHDA and SQIVND (reference sequence). V was shortened by 3 bases and J by 4 bases, with 13 bases between the two germline ends.

This chain links TRBV5-1 with TRBJ1-1, with 8 bases fitting TRBD1. Germline-derived CDR1 and CDR2 are SGHRS and YFSETQ. The CDR3 is made up of 17 amino acids. V was pared by 3 bases and J by 7 bases, with 17 bases of the junction left unmatched. CDR3 nucleotides: TGCGCCAGCAGCTCAGGACAGGGCGGCTTCAGGTCTATTGAAGCTTTCTTT. This gives the protein CASSSGQGGFRSIEAFF.

The gene calls are TRBV2 and TRBJ2-5, with TRBD2 matching 8 bases. The DNA end is more similar to TRBJ2-7, so the J call may be wrong. The germline gives CDR1 SNHLY, CDR2 FYNNEI. The CDR3 consists of 14 residues. CDR3 in DNA: TGTGCCAGCAGTGAAACCGGGGGGGTTTACGAGCAGTACTTC. The encoded protein is CASSETGGVYEQYF.

The chain couples TRBV12-5 to TRBJ1-1, with D unclear. The CDR3 extends over 13 amino acids. Germline assignment: CDR1 LGHNT and CDR2 FRNRAP. The V and J ends lost 0 bases and 4 bases respectively, with 6 bases between them. CDR3 region: CASGLVGSTEAFF. The CDR3 nucleotides read TGTGCTAGTGGTTTGGTCGGGTCCACTGAAGCTTTCTTT. Filled out from reference TRBV12-5 and TRBJ1-1, the complete variable domain reads DARVTQTPRHKVTEMGQEVTMRCQPILGHNTVFWYRQTMMQGLELLAYFRNRAPLDDSGMPKDRFSAEMPDATLATLKIQPSEPRDSAVYFCASGLVGSTEAFFGQGTRLTVV.

The J gene is TRBJ2-7, the V gene TRBV2; 8 bases agree with TRBD1. The CDR3 runs to 15 residues. The germline gives CDR1 SNHLY, CDR2 FYNNEI. With 9 bases clipped from V and 6 bases from J, the junction kept 16 bases outside the gene matches. The DNA for the CDR3 is TGTGCCAGTCAGGGGACAGGTCCTATGTTCGGCGAGCAGTACTTC. Translating gives CASQGTGPMFGEQYF.

The chain employs TRBV5-6 and TRBJ1-2; no reliable D call. Trimming stripped 5 bases from V and 8 bases from J, with 19 bases between. The CDR3 consists of 14 residues. Germline CDR1 and CDR2: SGHDT and YYEEEE. The CDR3: CASSTQTGLEGYTF. The CDR3 nucleotides are TGTGCCAGCAGTACTCAGACGGGTTTGGAGGGCTACACCTTC.

This clone was observed once. The J gene is TRBJ2-1, the V gene TRBV6-5; 9 bases are a match to TRBD2. The CDR3 runs to 14 residues. Germline V gene lookup returns CDR1 MNHEY and CDR2 SVGAGI. J was trimmed by 4 bases and V by 7 bases; bases with no gene match: 5. The CDR3 DNA is TGTGCCAGCACCTCTAGCGGGAAGTACAATGAGCAGTTCTTC. Its translation: CASTSSGKYNEQFF.

The gene calls are TRBV9 and TRBJ2-3; 10 nucleotides align to TRBD2. CDR1 SGDLS and CDR2 YYNGEE come from the germline V gene. With V trimmed by 4 bases and J by 0 bases, 2 bases remained unmatched. The CDR3 loop spans 15 amino acids. In DNA form, the CDR3 reads TGTGCCAGCAGCCTTAGCGGGGGGAGCACAGATACGCAGTATTTT. Its translation is CASSLSGGSTDTQYF. Together with reference TRBV9 and TRBJ2-3, the CDR3 gives the full variable domain: DSGVTQTPKHLITATGQRVTLRCSPRSGDLSVYWYQQSLDQGLQFLIQYYNGEERAKGNILERFSAQQFPDLHSELNLSSLELGDSALYFCASSLSGGSTDTQYFGPGTRLTVL.

The CDR3 protein is CASSPGTGSTEAFF. The DNA of the CDR3 is TGTGCCAGCTCACCGGGGACAGGGAGCACTGAAGCTTTCTTT. The V and J genes are TRBV18 and TRBJ1-1, with 9 bases that match TRBD1. With V trimmed by 3 bases and J by 4 bases, 3 bases remained unmatched. Looked up from germline, CDR1 is KGHSH and CDR2 is LQKENI. This CDR3 region has 14 residues. Looking up the rest from reference TRBV18 and TRBJ1-1 gives the full variable domain: NAGVMQNPRHLVRRRGQEARLRCSPMKGHSHVYWYRQLPEEGLKFMVYLQKENIIDESGMPKERFSAEFPKEGPSILRIQQVVRGDSAAYFCASSPGTGSTEAFFGQGTRLTVV.

The J gene is TRBJ2-7, the V gene TRBV15; D might be TRBD1 (5 bases). With 0 bases removed from V and 3 bases from J, the gap between germline ends came to 12 bases. Germline V gene data show CDR1 as LNHNV and CDR2 as YYDKDF (reference sequence). The CDR3 is made up of 15 amino acids. The CDR3 coding sequence is TGTGCCACCAGCAGAGACTCAGGGTACCTCTACGAGCAGTACTTC. Its protein is CATSRDSGYLYEQYF.

The genes are TRBV6-5 and TRBJ1-2; 8 bases match TRBD1. Trimming removed 2 bases from V and 8 bases from J; junction bases left unmatched: 7. CDR3 size: 14 residues. Germline loops: CDR1 MNHEY, CDR2 SVGAGI. The CDR3 spells CASSYEGQEWGYTF. The CDR3 DNA sequence: TGTGCCAGCAGTTACGAGGGACAGGAGTGGGGCTACACCTTC.

The chain couples TRBV9 to TRBJ2-5, with D unresolved. This CDR3 has 14 residues. From germline, CDR1 is SGDLS and CDR2 YYNGEE. V was pared by 0 bases and J by 5 bases, with 11 bases between. DNA for the CDR3: TGTGCCAGCAGCGTAGAGGCGGTGCACGAGACCCAGTACTTC. Amino acids: CASSVEAVHETQYF.

The chain uses TRBV19 and TRBJ2-6, with 12 bases that match TRBD1. This CDR3 spans 16 amino acids. CDR1 is LNHDA, CDR2 SQIVND, per germline (reference sequence). After removal of 7 bases from V and 4 bases from J, the junction contained 5 bases not matched to a gene. The CDR3 is CASTGQGASGANVLTF. For the CDR3, the DNA is TGTGCCAGTACGGGACAGGGGGCATCCGGGGCCAACGTCCTGACTTTC.

The rearrangement uses TRBV27 and TRBJ2-5; D not certain. The CDR3 extends over 14 amino acids. Between the trimmed V and J ends, which lost 3 bases and 2 bases, there was a span of 10 bases. Germline V gene data show CDR1 as MNHEY and CDR2 as SMNVEV (reference sequence). The CDR3, as DNA: TGTGCCAGCAGTTTTTCGGGTGTACAAGAGACCCAGTACTTC. This gives the protein CASSFSGVQETQYF.

This sequence joins TRBV12-5 and TRBJ2-7; the match to TRBD1 covers 8 bases. J was trimmed by 5 bases and V by 1 base; bases with no gene match: 16. The CDR3 contains 18 residues. Germline V gene data show CDR1 as LGHNT and CDR2 as FRNRAP. CDR3 DNA: TGTGCTAGTGGTTTGGAGACCAAACTACAGGGGGGCGAGGACGAGCAGTACTTC. Translation: CASGLETKLQGGEDEQYF. Drawing the rest from reference TRBV12-5 and TRBJ2-7, the complete variable domain is DARVTQTPRHKVTEMGQEVTMRCQPILGHNTVFWYRQTMMQGLELLAYFRNRAPLDDSGMPKDRFSAEMPDATLATLKIQPSEPRDSAVYFCASGLETKLQGGEDEQYFGPGTRLTVT.

This chain uses TRBV4-1 with TRBJ2-3, with 11 nucleotides matching TRBD2. CDR1 MGHRA and CDR2 YSYEKL come from the germline V gene. V shed 5 bases, J shed 2 bases, and the junction held 6 bases outside the gene matches. This CDR3 contains 16 residues. Written as DNA, the CDR3 is TGCGCCAGCAGCGCAGGGACTAGCGGCCCCACAGATACGCAGTATTTT. It is translated as CASSAGTSGPTDTQYF.

The chain links TRBV25-1 to TRBJ2-5; 9 nucleotides line up with TRBD1. Unmatched junction bases numbered 6, after V lost 4 bases and J lost 3 bases. The CDR3 runs 15 residues. The germline V gene encodes CDR1 MGHDK and CDR2 SYGVNS. The CDR3 loop reads CASSAQQGAEETQYF. The CDR3 DNA follows: TGTGCCAGCAGTGCGCAACAGGGGGCGGAAGAGACCCAGTACTTC.

In nucleotides, the CDR3 is TGTGCCACCCGGGACAGGCAGAATTCACCCCTCCACTTT. Protein sequence: CATRDRQNSPLHF. The chain joins TRBV10-3 to TRBJ1-6; 8 bases align to TRBD1. This CDR3 is built from 13 residues. The germline V gene encodes CDR1 ENHRY and CDR2 SYGVKD. The ends lost 10 bases at V and 7 bases at J; junction bases unmatched: 6.